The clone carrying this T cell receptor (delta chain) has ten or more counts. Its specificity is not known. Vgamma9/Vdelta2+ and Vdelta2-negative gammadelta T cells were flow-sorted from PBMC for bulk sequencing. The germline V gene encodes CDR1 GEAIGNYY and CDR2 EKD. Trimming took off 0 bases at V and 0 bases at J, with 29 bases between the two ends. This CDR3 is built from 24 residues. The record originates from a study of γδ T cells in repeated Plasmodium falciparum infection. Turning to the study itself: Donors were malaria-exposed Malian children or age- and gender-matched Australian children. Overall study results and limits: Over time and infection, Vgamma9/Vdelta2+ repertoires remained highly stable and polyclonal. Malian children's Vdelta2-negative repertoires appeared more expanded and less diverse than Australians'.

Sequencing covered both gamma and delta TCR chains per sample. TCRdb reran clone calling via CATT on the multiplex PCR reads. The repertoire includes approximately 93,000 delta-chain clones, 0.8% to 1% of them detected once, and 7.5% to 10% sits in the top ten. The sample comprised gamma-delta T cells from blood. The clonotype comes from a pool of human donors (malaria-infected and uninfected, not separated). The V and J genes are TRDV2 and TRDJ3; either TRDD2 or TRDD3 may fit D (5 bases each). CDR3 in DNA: TGTGCCTGTGACACCGCTTCCGTCTCCGGAGGGCCTGGGAGCAGCTCCTGGGACACCCGACAGATGTTTTTC. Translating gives CACDTASVSGGPGSSSWDTRQMFF.